The TCR beta chain described here comes from a study of Graves' ophthalmopathy and Graves' hyperthyroidism. Whole-study findings and limits: Among expanded thyroid clonotypes above 0.001 frequency, most also occurred in blood. Ophthalmopathy progression cases were predicted by the model with 70.59% sensitivity and almost 75% specificity.

The CDR3 contains 20 residues. The ends were cut back, 0 bases at V and 0 bases at J, with 18 bases in the middle. Germline V CDR1 and CDR2: SGHTA, FQGNSA. Amplified material comprised TCR beta CDR3 regions derived from RNA transcripts. The authors performed first-round RT-PCR with HTBI primers and then a second-round multiplex PCR. A single record per CDR3 protein comes from TCRdb applying MiXCR to the multiplex PCR reads. Of some 520,000 distinct CDR3 sequences in the sample, around 15% were seen once. Ophthalmopathy in the donors was of moderate-to-severe activity, with CAS ≥3, NOSPECS ≥4 and duration under 3 months. Orbital computed tomography, thyroid ultrasound, TRAb, serum thyroxine and clinical symptoms formed the basis of diagnosis. This clonotype came up a few times. Its target is not known.

The sample consisted of blood. The receptor was derived from a woman aged 25 to 39 with Graves' ophthalmopathy. This chain links TRBV7-2 with TRBJ1-6; the D gene is possibly TRBD1 (5 bases). The CDR3 here is CASSLAAGRGNRSYNSPLHF. CDR3 nucleotides: TGTGCCAGCAGCTTAGCAGCGGGTCGGGGGAACCGCTCCTATAATTCACCCCTCCACTTT. The full variable domain, with the rest looked up from reference TRBV7-2 and TRBJ1-6, is GAGVSQSPSNKVTEKGKDVELRCDPISGHTALYWYRQSLGQGLEFLIYFQGNSAPDKSGLPSDRFSAERTGGSVSTLTIQRTQQEDSAVYLCASSLAAGRGNRSYNSPLHFGNGTRLTVT.